Given below is one TCR beta chain in context. Its antigen is as yet unknown. These data originate in a study of immune evolution from preneoplasia to lung adenocarcinoma. Whole-study results and caveats: Later-stage lesions seemingly showed higher T cell density and diversity than normal lung. Normal lung had the highest top T cell clone frequencies.

Profiling relied on immunoSEQ multiplex PCR, and the TCRdb table lists in-frame clones only, not all of them. The data show some 10,000 clones, 75% to 85% seen once. Resections took place in Japan or China from about 2013 to 2018. Each case's diagnosis was confirmed by two pathologists on H&E. Trimming took off 4 bases at V and 1 base at J, with 10 bases between the two ends. Germline lookup yields CDR1 MNHNS and CDR2 SASEGT. The CDR3 has 14 amino acids. The sample consisted of FFPE minimally invasive lung adenocarcinoma tissue. This TCR was sampled from a person between 70 and 80 years old with lung adenocarcinoma. The rearrangement joins TRBV6-1 to TRBJ1-1; D possibly corresponds to TRBD1 (5 bases). CDR3 sequence (DNA): TGTGCCAGCAGTGCGGGACCGGAGAACACTGAAGCTTTCTTT. It encodes CASSAGPENTEAFF.